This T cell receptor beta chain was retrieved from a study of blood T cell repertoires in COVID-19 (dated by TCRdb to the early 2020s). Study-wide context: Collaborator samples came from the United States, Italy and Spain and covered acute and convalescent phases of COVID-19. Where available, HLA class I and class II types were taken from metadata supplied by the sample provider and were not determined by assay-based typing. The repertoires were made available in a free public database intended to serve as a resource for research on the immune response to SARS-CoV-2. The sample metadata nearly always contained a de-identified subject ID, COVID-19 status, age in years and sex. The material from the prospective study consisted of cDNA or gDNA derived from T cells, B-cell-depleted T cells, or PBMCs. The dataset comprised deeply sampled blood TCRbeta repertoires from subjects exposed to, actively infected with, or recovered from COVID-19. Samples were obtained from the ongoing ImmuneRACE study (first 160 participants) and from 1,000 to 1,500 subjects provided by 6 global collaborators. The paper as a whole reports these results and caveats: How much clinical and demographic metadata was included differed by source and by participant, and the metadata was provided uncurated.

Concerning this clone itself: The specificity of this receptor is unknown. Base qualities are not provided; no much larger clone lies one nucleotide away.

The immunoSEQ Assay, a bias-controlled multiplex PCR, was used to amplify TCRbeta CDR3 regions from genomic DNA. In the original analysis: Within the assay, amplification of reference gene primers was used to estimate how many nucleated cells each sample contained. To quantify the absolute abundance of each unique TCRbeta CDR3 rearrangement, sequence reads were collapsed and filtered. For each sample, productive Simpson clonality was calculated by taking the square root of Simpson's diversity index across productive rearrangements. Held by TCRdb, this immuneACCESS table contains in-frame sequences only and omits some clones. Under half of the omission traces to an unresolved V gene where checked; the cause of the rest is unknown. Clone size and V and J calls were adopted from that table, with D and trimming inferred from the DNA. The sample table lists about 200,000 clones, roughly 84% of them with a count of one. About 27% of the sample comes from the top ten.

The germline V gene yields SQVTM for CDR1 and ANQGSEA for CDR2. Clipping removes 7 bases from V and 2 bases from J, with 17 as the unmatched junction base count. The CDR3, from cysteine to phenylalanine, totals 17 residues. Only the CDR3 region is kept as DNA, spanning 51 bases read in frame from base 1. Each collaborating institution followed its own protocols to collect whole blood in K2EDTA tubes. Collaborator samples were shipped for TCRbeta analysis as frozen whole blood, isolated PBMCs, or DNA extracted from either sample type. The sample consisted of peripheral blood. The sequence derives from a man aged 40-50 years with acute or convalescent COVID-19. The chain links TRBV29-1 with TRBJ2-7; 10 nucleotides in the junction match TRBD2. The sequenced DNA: TGCAGCGCGCGGCTTCAAAGAAGGACTAGCGGAACCTACGAGCAGTACTTC. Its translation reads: CSARLQRRTSGTYEQYF.